This T cell receptor (beta chain) was sequenced during a study of blood T cell repertoires in COVID-19. Study-wide context: COVID-19 samples, acute and convalescent, were from the United States, Italy and Spain. Sample material is recorded as cDNA or gDNA derived from T cells, B-cell-depleted T cells, or PBMCs.

In the original workflow: Using reference gene primer amplification, nucleated cell counts were estimated. Clones were sequenced by immunoSEQ multiplex PCR, and TCRdb holds only the in-frame ones, with some missing. The D gene and trimming were derived from the DNA, and the V and J assignments and clone size from that table. The sample contains 280,000 or so clones, over 75% of which appear only once. This clone was seen a handful of times. V dropped 11 bases and J dropped 4 bases, with 18 bases sitting between them. CDR3 length equals 14 residues. CDR1 MDHEN and CDR2 SYDVKM come from the germline V gene.

This TCR was recovered from a human donor in a cohort sampled during active COVID-19. Sequencing was carried out using peripheral blood. The V and J genes are TRBV28 and TRBJ1-5; D might be TRBD1 (5 bases). This CDR3 is CAAWGRRMNQPQHF. The CDR3 DNA follows: TGTGCCGCCTGGGGCAGAAGGATGAATCAGCCCCAGCATTTT.